This TCR beta chain was recorded in a study of regulatory T cells in long-lasting Graves disease. Losses at the gene ends were 1 base for V and 10 bases for J; bases not matched to a gene: 8. The CDR3 runs 15 residues. Per the germline V gene, CDR1 is LNHNV and CDR2 is YYDKDF (reference sequence). Relying on iRepertoire HTBI primers and Arm-PCR of CDR3 regions, the team built TCR beta libraries. TCRdb analysed the multiplex PCR reads with MiXCR anew, one entry per CDR3 protein. The sample lists roughly 510,000 distinct CDR3 sequences; about 16% were seen once. There are many counts of this clonotype. Its antigen is still unknown. Time point in this sample: newly diagnosed GD, antithyroid drugs for less than 3 months. The TCR library used RNA extracted from PBMCs. Study-level results: Persistent disease preferred TRBV28, TRBJ1-2 and TRBJ2-5; new disease, TRBV20-1 and TRBJ2-1.

The same sample was also studied in work on T cells in Graves' hyperthyroidism and ophthalmopathy. This second study says: With the HTBI primer set, the TCR CDR3 went through a first round of RT-PCR.

Here the sequenced sample was peripheral blood mononuclear cells (PBMCs), taken at new diagnosis, from a patient treated with antithyroid drugs. The chain joins TRBV15 to TRBJ2-1; TRBD2 matches 9 bases. The receptor comes from a man aged 18 to 30 with Graves disease. CDR3 nucleotides: TGTGCCACCAGCAGAGGACTAGCGGTGATCGTGGAGCAGTTCTTC. It codes for CATSRGLAVIVEQFF. Full variable domain (missing parts from reference TRBV15 and TRBJ2-1): DAMVIQNPRYQVTQFGKPVTLSCSQTLNHNVMYWYQQKSSQAPKLLFHYYDKDFNNEADTPDNFQSRRPNTSFCFLDIRSPGLGDTAMYLCATSRGLAVIVEQFFGPGTRLTVL.